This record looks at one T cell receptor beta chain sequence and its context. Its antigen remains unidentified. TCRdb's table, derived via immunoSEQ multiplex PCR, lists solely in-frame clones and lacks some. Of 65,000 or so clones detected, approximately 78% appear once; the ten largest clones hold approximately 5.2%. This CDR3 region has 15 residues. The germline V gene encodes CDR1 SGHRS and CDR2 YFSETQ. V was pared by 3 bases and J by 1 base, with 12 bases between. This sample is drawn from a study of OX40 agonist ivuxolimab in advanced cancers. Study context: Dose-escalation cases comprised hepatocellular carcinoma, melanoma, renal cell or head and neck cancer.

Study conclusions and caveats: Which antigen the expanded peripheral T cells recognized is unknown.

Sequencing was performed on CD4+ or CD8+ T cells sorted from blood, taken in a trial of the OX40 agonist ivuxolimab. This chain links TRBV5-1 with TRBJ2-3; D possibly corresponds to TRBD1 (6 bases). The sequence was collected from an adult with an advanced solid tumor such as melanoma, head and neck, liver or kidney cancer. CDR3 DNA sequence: TGCGCCAGCAGCTACCTACAGGGTGGCACAGATACGCAGTATTTT. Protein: CASSYLQGGTDTQYF.